This T cell receptor beta chain was sequenced for a study of OX40 agonist ivuxolimab in advanced cancers. Study at large: People in dose escalation had one of these cancers: hepatocellular carcinoma, melanoma, renal cell or head and neck cancer.

With regard to this clone: Its antigen is unknown.

Here immunoSEQ multiplex PCR was the method, and the copy in TCRdb shows in-frame clones only, minus some. The table shows 55,000 to 70,000 clones, with more than 65% occurring only once. The study's findings and limits: At 0.1 to 3.0 mg/kg and by week 6, clonal expansion occurred in CD4+ and CD8+ blood T cells.

The V and J ends lost 6 bases and 2 bases, in that order; junction bases with no gene match: 9. The CDR3 loop spans 15 amino acids. The germline CDR1 and CDR2 sequences are MNHEY and SVGAGI. V and J are TRBV6-5 and TRBJ2-5; 7 bases agree with TRBD1. The sequences come from CD4+ or CD8+ T cells sorted from blood, collected in a trial of the OX40 agonist ivuxolimab. The sequence came from an adult with an advanced solid tumor such as melanoma, head and neck, liver or kidney cancer. The CDR3 loop reads CASRGIRGFQETQYF. The DNA for the CDR3 is TGTGCCAGCAGGGGGATCAGGGGGTTTCAAGAGACCCAGTACTTC.